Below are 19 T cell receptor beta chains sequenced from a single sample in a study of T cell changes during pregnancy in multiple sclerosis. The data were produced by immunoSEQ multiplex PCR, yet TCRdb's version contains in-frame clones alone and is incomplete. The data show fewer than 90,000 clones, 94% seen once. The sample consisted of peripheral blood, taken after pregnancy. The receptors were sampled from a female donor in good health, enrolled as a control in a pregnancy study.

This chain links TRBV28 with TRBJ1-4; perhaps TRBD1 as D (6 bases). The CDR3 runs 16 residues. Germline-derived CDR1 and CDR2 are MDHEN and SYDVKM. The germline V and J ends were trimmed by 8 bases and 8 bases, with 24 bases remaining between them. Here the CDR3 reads CASGTYLVQGGEKLFF. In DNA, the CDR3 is TGTGCCAGCGGAACGTACTTGGTACAGGGTGGCGAAAAACTGTTTTTT.

The DNA of the CDR3 is TGTGCCTGGAGTGTCCGAGGGCCCTACGAGCAGTACTTC. It codes for CAWSVRGPYEQYF. This rearrangement joins TRBV30 to TRBJ2-7; possibly TRBD2 for D (5 bases). Per the germline V gene, CDR1 is GTSNPN and CDR2 is SVGIG (reference sequence). The germline V and J ends were trimmed by 0 bases and 2 bases, with 8 bases remaining between them. The length of the CDR3 is 13 residues.

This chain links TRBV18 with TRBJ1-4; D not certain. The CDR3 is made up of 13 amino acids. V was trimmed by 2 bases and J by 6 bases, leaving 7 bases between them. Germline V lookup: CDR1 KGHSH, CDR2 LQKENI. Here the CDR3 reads CASSPGRDEKLFF. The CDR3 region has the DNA TGTGCCAGCTCACCAGGTCGGGATGAAAAACTGTTTTTT.

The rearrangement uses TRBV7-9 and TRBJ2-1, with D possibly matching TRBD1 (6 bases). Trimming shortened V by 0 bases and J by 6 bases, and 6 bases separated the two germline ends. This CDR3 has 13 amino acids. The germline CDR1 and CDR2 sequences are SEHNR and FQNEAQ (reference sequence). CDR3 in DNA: TGTGCCAGCAGCTTAGCAGGGGGCAATGAGCAGTTCTTC. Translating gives CASSLAGGNEQFF.

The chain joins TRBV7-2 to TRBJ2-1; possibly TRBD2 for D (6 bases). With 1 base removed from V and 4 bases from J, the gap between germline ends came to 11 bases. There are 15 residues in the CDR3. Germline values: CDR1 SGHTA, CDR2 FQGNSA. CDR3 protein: CASSLGGIHYNEQFF. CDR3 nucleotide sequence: TGTGCCAGCAGCTTAGGCGGGATCCATTACAATGAGCAGTTCTTC.

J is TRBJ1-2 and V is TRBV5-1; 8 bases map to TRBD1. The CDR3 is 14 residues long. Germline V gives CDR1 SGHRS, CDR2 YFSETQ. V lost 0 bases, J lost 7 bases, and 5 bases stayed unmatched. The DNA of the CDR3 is TGCGCCAGCAGCTTGGGACAGGGGATCAGTGGCTACACCTTC. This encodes CASSLGQGISGYTF.

CDR3 loop: CASSYTASTDTQYF. In DNA, the CDR3 is TGTGCCAGCAGTTACACAGCTAGCACAGATACGCAGTATTTT. This chain connects TRBV6-6 to TRBJ2-3; D is undetermined. Trimming removed 2 bases from V and 0 bases from J, with 6 bases in between. The CDR3 length is 14 residues. CDR1 and CDR2 from the germline V gene are MNHNY and SVGAGI (reference sequence).

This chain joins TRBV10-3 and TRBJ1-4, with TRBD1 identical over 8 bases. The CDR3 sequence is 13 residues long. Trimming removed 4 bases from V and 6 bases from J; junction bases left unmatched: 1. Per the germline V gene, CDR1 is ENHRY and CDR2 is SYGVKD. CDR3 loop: CAISAGGDEKLFF. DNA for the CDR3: TGTGCCATCAGTGCAGGGGGCGATGAAAAACTGTTTTTT.

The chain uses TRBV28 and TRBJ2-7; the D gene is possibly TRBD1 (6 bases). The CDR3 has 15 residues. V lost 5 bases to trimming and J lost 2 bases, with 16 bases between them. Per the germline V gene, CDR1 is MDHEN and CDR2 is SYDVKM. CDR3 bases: TGTGCCAGCAGTCCCCTCGACAGGCTACCCTACGAGCAGTACTTC. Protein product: CASSPLDRLPYEQYF.

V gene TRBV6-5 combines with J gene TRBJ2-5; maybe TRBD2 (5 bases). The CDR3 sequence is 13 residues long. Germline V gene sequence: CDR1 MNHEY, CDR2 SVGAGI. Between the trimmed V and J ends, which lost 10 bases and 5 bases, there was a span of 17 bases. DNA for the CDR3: TGTGCCACGAACCCGGGGTCCTGGGAGACCCAGTACTTC. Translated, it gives CATNPGSWETQYF.

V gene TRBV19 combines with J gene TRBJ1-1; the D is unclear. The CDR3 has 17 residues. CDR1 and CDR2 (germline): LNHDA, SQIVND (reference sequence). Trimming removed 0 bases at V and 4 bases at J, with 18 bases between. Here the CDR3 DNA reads TGTGCCAGTAGTATAGATCTAGAATCCCGCGGAGCCACTGAAGCTTTCTTT. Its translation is CASSIDLESRGATEAFF.

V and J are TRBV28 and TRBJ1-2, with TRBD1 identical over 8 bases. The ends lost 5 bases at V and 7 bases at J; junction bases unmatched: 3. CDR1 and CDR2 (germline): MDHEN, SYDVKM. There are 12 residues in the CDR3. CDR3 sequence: CASSQTGAGYTF. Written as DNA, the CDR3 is TGTGCCAGCAGTCAGACAGGGGCTGGCTACACCTTC.

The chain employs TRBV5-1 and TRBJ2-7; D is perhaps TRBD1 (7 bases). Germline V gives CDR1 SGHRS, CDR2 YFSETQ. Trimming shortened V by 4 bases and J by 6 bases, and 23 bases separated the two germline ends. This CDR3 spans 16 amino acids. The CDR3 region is CASSVGVEGATGEQYF. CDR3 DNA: TGCGCCAGCAGCGTGGGGGTGGAGGGGGCGACTGGCGAGCAGTACTTC.

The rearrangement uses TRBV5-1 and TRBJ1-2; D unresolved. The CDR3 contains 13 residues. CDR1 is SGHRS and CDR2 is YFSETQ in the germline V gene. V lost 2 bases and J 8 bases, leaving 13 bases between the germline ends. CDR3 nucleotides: TGCGCCAGCAGCTTCGGTGAGGGCTTGGGCTACACCTTC. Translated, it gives CASSFGEGLGYTF.

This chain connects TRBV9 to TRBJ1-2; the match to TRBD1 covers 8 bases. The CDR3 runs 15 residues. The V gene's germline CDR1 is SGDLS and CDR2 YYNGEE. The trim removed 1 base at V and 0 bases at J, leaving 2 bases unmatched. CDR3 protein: CASSVSGGANYGYTF. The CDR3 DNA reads TGTGCCAGCAGCGTATCAGGGGGCGCTAACTATGGCTACACCTTC.

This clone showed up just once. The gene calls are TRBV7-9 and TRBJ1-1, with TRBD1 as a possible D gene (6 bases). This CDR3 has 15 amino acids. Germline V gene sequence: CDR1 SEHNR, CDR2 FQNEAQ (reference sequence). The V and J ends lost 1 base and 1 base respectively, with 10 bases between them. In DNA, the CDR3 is TGTGCCAGCAGCTTAGGGTGGGACACGAACACTGAAGCTTTCTTT. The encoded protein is CASSLGWDTNTEAFF.

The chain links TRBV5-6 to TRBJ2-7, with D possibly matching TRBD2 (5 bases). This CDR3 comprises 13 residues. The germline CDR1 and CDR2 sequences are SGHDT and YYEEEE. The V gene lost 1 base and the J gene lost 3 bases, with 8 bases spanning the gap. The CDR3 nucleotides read TGTGCCAGCAGCTTGCGGGATTACTACGAGCAGTACTTC. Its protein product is CASSLRDYYEQYF. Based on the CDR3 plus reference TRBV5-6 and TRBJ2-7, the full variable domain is DAGVTQSPTHLIKTRGQQVTLRCSPKSGHDTVSWYQQALGQGPQFIFQYYEEEERQRGNFPDRFSGHQFPNYSSELNVNALLLGDSALYLCASSLRDYYEQYFGPGTRLTVT.

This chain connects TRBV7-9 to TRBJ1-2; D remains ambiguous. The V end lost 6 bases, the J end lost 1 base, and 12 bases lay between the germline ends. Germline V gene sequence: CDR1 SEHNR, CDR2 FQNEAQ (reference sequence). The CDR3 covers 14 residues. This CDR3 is CASSYGVDNYGYTF. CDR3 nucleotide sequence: TGTGCCAGCAGTTACGGGGTGGATAACTATGGCTACACCTTC.

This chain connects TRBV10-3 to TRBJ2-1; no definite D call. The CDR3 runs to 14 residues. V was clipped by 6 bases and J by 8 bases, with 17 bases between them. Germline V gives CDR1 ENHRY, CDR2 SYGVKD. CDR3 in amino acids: CAISPGGMDDEQFF. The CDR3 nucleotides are TGTGCCATCAGCCCGGGTGGCATGGATGATGAGCAGTTCTTC.